The sequence of this T cell receptor beta chain was determined in a study of CXCR3-negative and CXCR3-positive naive CD8 T cells (dated 2019 in TCRdb). In terms of the full investigation: In total, some 130 million TRB reads were obtained, corresponding to roughly 1.5 +/- 0.3 million reads per library. Diversity and physicochemical repertoire analyses were performed on about 12 donors pooled from two independent experiments. For the TRBV-TRBJ cluster analysis, the naive subsets came from about five donors, while the memory cells came from 3 donors. Broad study findings and their caveats: Compared with CXCR3-negative naive cells, CXCR3-positive naive cells had TRB CDR3s with higher hydrophobicity (lower Kidera factor 4), lower energy, and higher strength and volume indices. Because surface CD5, which has been linked to self-reactivity in mice, was comparable between naive subsets, TCR interaction strength was also inferred from TRB CDR3 physicochemical properties. Freshly isolated PBMCs were used for most assays because CXCR3 expression went down partially after cryopreservation. Comparably high repertoire diversity was found in both naive subsets, whereas much lower repertoire diversity was found in memory CD8+ T cells. Naive CXCR3-negative and CXCR3-positive cells from the same donor showed similar TRBV-TRBJ usage, whereas memory cells showed distinct patterns.

Per the germline V gene, MNHEY is the CDR1 and SVGEGT is the CDR2. The CDR3 measures 14 amino acids from cysteine to phenylalanine. Nucleotide data are not available. The sequencing machine was a NextSeq 550. The Human TCR Profiling Kit (MiLaboratory) was used to make UMI-labeled 5' RACE TRB cDNA libraries. The full amount of extracted RNA was used for cDNA synthesis, and the full amount of resulting cDNA was used for PCR amplification. Libraries were prepared in parallel with an identical number of PCR cycles. The study's processing was this. With a minimum of two reads required per UMI, MIGEC and MiXCR pulled out about 50,000 +/- 10,000 unique UMI-labeled TRB cDNA molecules from each library. An average of roughly 40,000 +/- 10,000 functional in-frame TRB CDR3 nucleotide clonotypes without stop codons was found per library. After downsampling to 5000 UMI-labeled TRB molecules per sample, diversity metrics, including normalized Shannon-Wiener and Chao1, were computed in VDJtools. VDJtools was used to calculate clonotype-size-weighted physicochemical properties of the central five CDR3 residues, namely interaction energy, strength, volume and Kidera factor 4. Reads reprocessed by TCRdb are summarized as one entry per CDR3 protein sequence, and DNA is absent. What appears here as the V and J calls and clone size reflects TCRdb's work, not the paper's. This sample's table carries tens of thousands of distinct CDR3 sequences. Around 0.4% of the sample is taken by the ten largest.

Each CD8+ T cell subset was flow-sorted in triplicate, with approximately 300,000 cells per subset placed directly into RLT lysis buffer. To keep memory contaminants out, a stringent definition of naive CD8+ T cells was applied: CD45RO-CCR7+CD27+CD95-. Using standard density gradient centrifugation, peripheral blood mononuclear cells were isolated from buffy coats. A FACSAria III was used to flow-sort naive CXCR3-negative and CXCR3-positive CD8+ T cells. Total RNA was extracted from sorted cells using an RNeasy Mini Kit. As concerns this clonotype: Its specific antigen is unknown.

Rearrangement joined TRBV6-2 or TRBV6-3 to TRBJ2-3; TCRdb's assignment of TRBD1 cannot be checked, as there is no DNA. Sequenced: naive CXCR3- CD8+ T cells from blood. In the paper's terms, the cell subset or site label means: CD45RO-CCR7+CD27+CD95- naive CD8+ T cells lacking CXCR3 (TNR3-). The receptor comes from a human donor in good health. Some clones in this sample may be carry-over from other donors' samples. The CDR3 reads as follows: CASASPGDTDTQYF.